Each of the 20 T cell receptor beta chains below was sequenced from the same sample in a study of metastatic and nonmetastatic thyroid tumors. TCRdb reanalyzed the PCR reads with MiXCR. The sample has approximately 13,000 clones; approximately 24% are singletons. Thyroid surgery took place with no prior treatment in any patient. The sample consisted of blood. These receptors were obtained from a male donor with papillary thyroid cancer or a benign thyroid nodule (not recorded which). Some clones in this sample may be carry-over from other donors' samples.

This clone was seen only a few times. This chain connects TRBV6-1 to TRBJ2-7, with D perhaps matching TRBD1 or TRBD2 (6 bases each). Between the trimmed V and J ends, which lost 9 bases and 4 bases, there was a span of 13 bases. The CDR3 is made up of 12 amino acids. Germline CDR1 reads MNHNS; CDR2 reads SASEGT. CDR3 sequence: CASRGAIYEQYF. Written as DNA, the CDR3 is TGTGCCAGTAGGGGGGCCATATACGAGCAGTACTTC.

The V and J genes are TRBV9 and TRBJ2-1, with 8 bases that match TRBD2. With V trimmed by 0 bases and J by 7 bases, 6 bases remained unmatched. Germline-derived CDR1 and CDR2 are SGDLS and YYNGEE. CDR3 size: 15 residues. The chain's CDR3 is CASSVGSGVLNEQFF. CDR3 sequence (DNA): TGTGCCAGCAGCGTAGGTAGCGGGGTGTTGAATGAGCAGTTCTTC.

This clone occurred once. This sequence joins TRBV13 and TRBJ2-1; possibly TRBD2 for D (5 bases). Matching the DNA end better, TRBJ2-7 makes the J call doubtful. The CDR3 is 15 amino acids. Germline V gives CDR1 PRHDT, CDR2 FYEKMQ (reference sequence). CDR3 region: CASSPRSRRGYEQYF. The CDR3 coding sequence is TGTGCCAGCAGCCCCAGGAGCCGCCGGGGCTACGAGCAGTACTTC.

The V gene is TRBV7-9, the J gene TRBJ2-5; TRBD1 or TRBD2 may be the D gene (5 bases each). Trimming took 1 base from V and 0 from J, leaving 12 bases between them. The length of the CDR3 is 16 residues. Germline values: CDR1 SEHNR, CDR2 FQNEAQ (reference sequence). The DNA for the CDR3 is TGTGCCAGCAGCTTAGACGGGGCTGGAGACCAAGAGACCCAGTACTTC. Protein product: CASSLDGAGDQETQYF.

A few counts support this clone. J is TRBJ2-7 and V is TRBV12-5, with 8 bases lining up with TRBD1. CDR1 and CDR2 from the germline V gene are LGHNT and FRNRAP. The CDR3 length is 17 residues. Trimming removed 6 bases from V and 4 bases from J; junction bases left unmatched: 17. The CDR3 DNA is TGTGCTAGTGGCTTGAGGGTGACCGCGGGGACAGGTTACGAGCAGTACTTC. Translating gives CASGLRVTAGTGYEQYF.

This rearrangement joins TRBV19 to TRBJ2-3, with D unresolved. The CDR3 is 11 amino acids. V was clipped by 8 bases and J by 4 bases, with 7 bases between them. The V gene's germline CDR1 is LNHDA and CDR2 SQIVND (reference sequence). This CDR3 is CASGRADTQYF. In nucleotides, the CDR3 is TGTGCCAGTGGTAGGGCAGATACGCAGTATTTT.

The chain uses TRBV6-5 and TRBJ2-7; D is unresolved. The germline V gene encodes CDR1 MNHEY and CDR2 SVGAGI. This CDR3 contains 16 residues. V was clipped by 0 bases and J by 4 bases, with 16 bases between them. The CDR3 DNA reads TGTGCCAGCAGTTACTCCCCTTCTACCGTCTCGTACGAGCAGTACTTC. As protein: CASSYSPSTVSYEQYF.

This chain joins TRBV28 and TRBJ2-1, with D unresolved. This CDR3 is built from 12 residues. The germline CDR1 and CDR2 sequences are MDHEN and SYDVKM. V lost 6 bases and J lost 7, with 10 bases in between. The CDR3 here is CASSTLGNEQFF. DNA of the CDR3: TGTGCCAGCAGCACCCTCGGGAATGAGCAGTTCTTC.

By its share, this clone is medium-sized. The V call is TRBV6-1, the J call TRBJ2-1; the match to TRBD1 covers 9 bases. With V trimmed by 6 bases and J by 3 bases, 9 bases remained unmatched. Germline CDR1 and CDR2: MNHNS and SASEGT. CDR3 length equals 16 residues. The CDR3 bases are TGTGCCAGCAGCTTTCAACAGGGGGCGGGCTACAATGAGCAGTTCTTC. Its translation: CASSFQQGAGYNEQFF.

CDR3 sequence: CASRPPNSYNEQFF. The CDR3 DNA is TGTGCCAGCAGACCCCCAAACTCCTACAATGAGCAGTTCTTC. V gene TRBV28 combines with J gene TRBJ2-1; D ambiguous. From germline, CDR1 is MDHEN and CDR2 SYDVKM. This CDR3 spans 14 amino acids. The V end lost 6 bases, the J end lost 0 bases, and 9 bases lay between the germline ends.

This clone has at least ten counts. The genes are TRBV20-1 and TRBJ2-3; 7 bases fit TRBD1. The CDR3 runs to 15 residues. The V gene end was trimmed by 6 bases and the J gene end by 1 base; junction bases not matched to a gene: 10. CDR1 and CDR2 (germline): DFQATT, SNEGSKA (reference sequence). The CDR3 DNA sequence: TGCAGTGCCTTATACGACAGGGAAGGCACAGATACGCAGTATTTT. Translating gives CSALYDREGTDTQYF.

This clone occurred a few times. CDR3 sequence reads: CASSLESAGVSDTQYF. The CDR3, as DNA: TGTGCCAGCAGCTTAGAAAGTGCGGGAGTGAGCGATACGCAGTATTTT. The rearrangement joins TRBV11-2 to TRBJ2-3; 7 bases match TRBD2. Germline CDR1 and CDR2: SGHAT and FQNNGV. With V trimmed by 0 bases and J by 6 bases, 9 bases remained unmatched. This CDR3 has 16 residues.

The sample holds many counts of this clone. The chain links TRBV19 to TRBJ2-3; D is unclear. In germline, CDR1 is LNHDA, CDR2 SQIVND (reference sequence). Trimming removed 2 bases from V and 9 bases from J, with 18 bases in between. The CDR3 contains 15 residues. In nucleotides, the CDR3 is TGTGCCAGTAGTATATCGCAGGCGGCCCCAGGCACGCAGTATTTT. Amino acid sequence: CASSISQAAPGTQYF.

This clone was observed a few times. The chain employs TRBV6-2 or TRBV6-3 and TRBJ2-6, with 7 bases aligning to TRBD1. The V gene's germline CDR1 is MNHEY and CDR2 SVGEGT. The CDR3 is 20 amino acids. V shed 5 bases and J 0 bases; nucleotides not matched to a gene: 16. This CDR3 reads CASSPSHNRGWSSGANVLTF. The CDR3 coding sequence is TGTGCCAGCAGTCCTTCCCACAACAGGGGATGGAGCTCTGGGGCCAACGTCCTGACTTTC.

This clone has ten or more counts. J is TRBJ2-7 and V is TRBV20-1; 8 bases align to TRBD1. Unmatched junction bases numbered 8, after V lost 0 bases and J lost 4 bases. The CDR3 has 15 residues. Germline CDR1 reads DFQATT; CDR2 reads SNEGSKA (reference sequence). The CDR3 DNA reads as TGCAGTGCTAGAGATCAAACAGGGGGTCTTTACGAGCAGTACTTC. It translates to CSARDQTGGLYEQYF.

At least ten counts were recorded for this clone. The chain joins TRBV28 to TRBJ2-5; D is ambiguous. Germline CDR1 and CDR2: MDHEN and SYDVKM. The CDR3 is 14 amino acids. V gave up 5 bases and J gave up 0 bases, with 10 bases separating them. The CDR3 nucleotides read TGTGCCAGCAGTCGGACCGTGTACCAAGAGACCCAGTACTTC. Translated: CASSRTVYQETQYF.

The chain recombines TRBV6-1 with TRBJ2-5; tentative D call: TRBD2 (6 bases). The CDR3 sequence is 15 residues long. Between the trimmed V and J ends, which lost 5 bases and 5 bases, there was a span of 18 bases. CDR1 is MNHNS, CDR2 SASEGT, per germline. The CDR3 protein is CASSQNRLGRETQYF. CDR3 DNA sequence: TGTGCCAGCAGTCAAAATCGACTAGGGCGGGAGACCCAGTACTTC.

This clone has at least ten counts. CDR3 region: CASSVGFGPHNEQFF. In nucleotides, the CDR3 is TGTGCCAGCAGCGTAGGGTTTGGACCCCACAATGAGCAGTTCTTC. This chain joins TRBV9 and TRBJ2-1; D gene unclear. The CDR3 length is 15 residues. Looked up from germline, CDR1 is SGDLS and CDR2 is YYNGEE. Trimming removed 0 bases from V and 5 bases from J, with 12 bases in between.

This clone was found a few times. The V and J genes are TRBV5-4 and TRBJ2-7; the D gene is possibly TRBD2 (5 bases). CDR3 length: 12 amino acids. Trimming stripped 4 bases from V and 7 bases from J, with 12 bases between. Germline CDR1 is SGHNT and CDR2 is YYREEE (reference sequence). This CDR3 is CASSRRGSEQYF. Here the CDR3 DNA reads TGTGCCAGCAGCCGGAGAGGGAGTGAGCAGTACTTC.

CDR3 sequence: CATSRDPPGAYEQYF. CDR3 nucleotides: TGTGCCACCAGCAGAGACCCCCCAGGGGCCTACGAGCAGTACTTC. This chain joins TRBV15 and TRBJ2-7; a weak D match, TRBD1 (6 bases). This CDR3 region has 15 residues. Germline V gene sequence: CDR1 LNHNV, CDR2 YYDKDF (reference sequence). The V end was cut by 0 bases, the J end by 2 bases, with 11 bases between.